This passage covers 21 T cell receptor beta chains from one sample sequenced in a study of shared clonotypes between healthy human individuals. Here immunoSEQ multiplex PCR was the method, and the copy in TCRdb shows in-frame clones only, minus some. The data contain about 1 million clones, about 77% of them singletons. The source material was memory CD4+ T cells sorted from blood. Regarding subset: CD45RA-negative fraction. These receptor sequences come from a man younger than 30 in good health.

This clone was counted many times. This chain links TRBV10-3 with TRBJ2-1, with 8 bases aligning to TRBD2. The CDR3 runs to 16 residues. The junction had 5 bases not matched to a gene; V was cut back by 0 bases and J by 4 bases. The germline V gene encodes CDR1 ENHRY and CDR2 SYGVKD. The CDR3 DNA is TGTGCCATCAGTGAGTCCTCGGGAGGGGTTTACAATGAGCAGTTCTTC. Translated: CAISESSGGVYNEQFF.

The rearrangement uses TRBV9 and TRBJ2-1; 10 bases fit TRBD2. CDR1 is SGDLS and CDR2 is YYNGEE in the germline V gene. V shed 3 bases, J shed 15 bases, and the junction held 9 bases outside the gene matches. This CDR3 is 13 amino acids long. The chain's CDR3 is CASSAPTSGDLFF. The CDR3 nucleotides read TGTGCCAGCAGCGCTCCAACTAGCGGGGACTTGTTCTTC.

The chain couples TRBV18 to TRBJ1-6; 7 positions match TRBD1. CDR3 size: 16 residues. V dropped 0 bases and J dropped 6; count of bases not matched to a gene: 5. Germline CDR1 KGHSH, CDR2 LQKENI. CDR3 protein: CASSPPAAGGNSPLHF. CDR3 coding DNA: TGTGCCAGCTCACCACCGGCGGCAGGGGGTAATTCACCCCTCCACTTT.

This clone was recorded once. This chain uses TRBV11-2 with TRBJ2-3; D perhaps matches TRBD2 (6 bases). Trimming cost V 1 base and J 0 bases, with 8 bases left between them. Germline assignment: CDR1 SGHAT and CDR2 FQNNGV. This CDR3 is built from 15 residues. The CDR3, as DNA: TGTGCCAGCAGCTTAGGGGGGGTCAGCACAGATACGCAGTATTTT. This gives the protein CASSLGGVSTDTQYF.

The CDR3 sequence: CASSRDSSSYNEQFF. The CDR3 DNA reads as TGTGCCAGCAGCAGGGACAGCAGCTCCTACAATGAGCAGTTCTTC. The chain has TRBV5-4 and TRBJ2-1, with TRBD1 matching over 7 bases. This CDR3 spans 15 amino acids. CDR1 is SGHNT and CDR2 is YYREEE in the germline V gene (reference sequence). V lost 4 bases, J lost 0 bases, and 4 bases stayed unmatched.

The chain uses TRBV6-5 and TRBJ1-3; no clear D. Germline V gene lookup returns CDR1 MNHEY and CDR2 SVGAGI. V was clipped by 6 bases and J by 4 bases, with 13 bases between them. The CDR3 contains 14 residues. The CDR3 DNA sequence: TGTGCCAGCAGGGTCGATATTTGGGGAAACACCATATATTTT. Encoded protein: CASRVDIWGNTIYF.

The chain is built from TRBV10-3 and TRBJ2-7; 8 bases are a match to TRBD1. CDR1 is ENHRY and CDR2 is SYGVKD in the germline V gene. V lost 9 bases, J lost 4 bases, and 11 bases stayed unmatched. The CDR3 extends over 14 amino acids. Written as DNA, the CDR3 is TGTGCCATTACGGAAGGGCAGGGGGCGTACGAGCAGTACTTC. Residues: CAITEGQGAYEQYF.

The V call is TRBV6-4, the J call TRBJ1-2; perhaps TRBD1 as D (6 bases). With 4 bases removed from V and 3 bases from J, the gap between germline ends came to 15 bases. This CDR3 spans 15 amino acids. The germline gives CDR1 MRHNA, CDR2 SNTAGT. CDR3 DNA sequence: TGTGCCAGCAGTGGACTTATACAGGGATACTATGGCTACACCTTC. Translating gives CASSGLIQGYYGYTF.

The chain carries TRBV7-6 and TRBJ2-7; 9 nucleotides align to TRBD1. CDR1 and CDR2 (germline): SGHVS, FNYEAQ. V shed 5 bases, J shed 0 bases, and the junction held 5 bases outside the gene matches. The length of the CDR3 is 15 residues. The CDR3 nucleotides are TGTGCCAGCAGCGAACAGGGGGCCGCCTCCTACGAGCAGTACTTC. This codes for CASSEQGAASYEQYF.

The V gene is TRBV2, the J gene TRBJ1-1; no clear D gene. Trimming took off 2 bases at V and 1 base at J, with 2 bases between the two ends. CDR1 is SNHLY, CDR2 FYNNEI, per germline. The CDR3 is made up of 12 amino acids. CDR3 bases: TGTGCCAGCAGTGAACAGAACACTGAAGCTTTCTTT. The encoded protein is CASSEQNTEAFF.

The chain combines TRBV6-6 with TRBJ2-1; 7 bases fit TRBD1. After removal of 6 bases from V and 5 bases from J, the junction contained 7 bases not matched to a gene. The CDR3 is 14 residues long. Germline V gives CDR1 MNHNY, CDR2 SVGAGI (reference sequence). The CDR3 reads CASRVDRADNEQFF. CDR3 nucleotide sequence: TGTGCCAGCAGGGTCGACAGGGCCGACAATGAGCAGTTCTTC.

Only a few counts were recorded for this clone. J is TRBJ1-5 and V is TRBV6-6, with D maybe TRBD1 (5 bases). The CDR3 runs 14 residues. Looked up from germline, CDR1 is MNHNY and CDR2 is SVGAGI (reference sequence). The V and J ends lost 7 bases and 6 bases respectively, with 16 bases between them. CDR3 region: CASTPERDGQPQHF. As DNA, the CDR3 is TGTGCCAGCACCCCAGAAAGGGACGGTCAGCCCCAGCATTTT.

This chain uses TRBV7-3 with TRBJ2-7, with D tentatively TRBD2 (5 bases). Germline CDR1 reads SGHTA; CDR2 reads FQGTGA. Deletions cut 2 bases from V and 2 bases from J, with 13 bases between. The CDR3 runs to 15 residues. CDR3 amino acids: CASSLGSGGPYEQYF. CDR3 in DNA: TGTGCCAGCAGCTTAGGGAGCGGAGGCCCCTACGAGCAGTACTTC.

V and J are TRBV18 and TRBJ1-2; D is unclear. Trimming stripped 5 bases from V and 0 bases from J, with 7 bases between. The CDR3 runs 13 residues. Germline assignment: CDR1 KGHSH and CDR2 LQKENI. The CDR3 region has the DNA TGTGCCAGCTCATCGGTACCTAACTATGGCTACACCTTC. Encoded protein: CASSSVPNYGYTF. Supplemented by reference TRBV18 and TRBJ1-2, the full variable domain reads NAGVMQNPRHLVRRRGQEARLRCSPMKGHSHVYWYRQLPEEGLKFMVYLQKENIIDESGMPKERFSAEFPKEGPSILRIQQVVRGDSAAYFCASSSVPNYGYTFGSGTRLTVV.

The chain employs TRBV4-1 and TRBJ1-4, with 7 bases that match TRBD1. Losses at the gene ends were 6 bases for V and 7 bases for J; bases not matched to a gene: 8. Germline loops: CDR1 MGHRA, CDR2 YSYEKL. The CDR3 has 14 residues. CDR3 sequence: CASSTGAIGEKLFF. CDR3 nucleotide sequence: TGCGCCAGCAGTACAGGGGCTATAGGTGAAAAACTGTTTTTT.

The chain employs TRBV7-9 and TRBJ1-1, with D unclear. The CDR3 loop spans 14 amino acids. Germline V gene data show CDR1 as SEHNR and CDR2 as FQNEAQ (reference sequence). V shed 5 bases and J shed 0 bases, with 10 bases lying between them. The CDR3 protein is CASSPRALNTEAFF. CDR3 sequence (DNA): TGTGCCAGCAGCCCCCGGGCCCTGAACACTGAAGCTTTCTTT. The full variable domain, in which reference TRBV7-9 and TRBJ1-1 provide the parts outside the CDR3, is DTGVSQNPRHKITKRGQNVTFRCDPISEHNRLYWYRQTLGQGPEFLTYFQNEAQLEKSRLLSDRFSAERPKGSFSTLEIQRTEQGDSAMYLCASSPRALNTEAFFGQGTRLTVV.

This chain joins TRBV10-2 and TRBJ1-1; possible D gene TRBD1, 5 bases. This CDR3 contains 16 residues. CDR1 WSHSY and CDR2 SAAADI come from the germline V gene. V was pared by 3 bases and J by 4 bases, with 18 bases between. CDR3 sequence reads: CASSDRGRGTLTEAFF. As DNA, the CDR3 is TGCGCCAGCAGTGACCGCGGGCGGGGGACCCTCACTGAAGCTTTCTTT.

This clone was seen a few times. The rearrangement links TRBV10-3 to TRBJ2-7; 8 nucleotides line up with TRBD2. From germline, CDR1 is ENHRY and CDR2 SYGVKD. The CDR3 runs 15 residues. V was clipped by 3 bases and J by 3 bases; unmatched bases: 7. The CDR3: CAISDPLRGDYEQYF. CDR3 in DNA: TGTGCCATCAGTGATCCTCTGCGGGGGGACTACGAGCAGTACTTC.

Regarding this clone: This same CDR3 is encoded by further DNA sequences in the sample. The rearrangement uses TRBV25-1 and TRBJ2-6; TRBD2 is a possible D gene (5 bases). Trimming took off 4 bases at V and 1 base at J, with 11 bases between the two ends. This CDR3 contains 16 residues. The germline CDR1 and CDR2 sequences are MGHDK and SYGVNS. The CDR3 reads CASSGGRRSGANVLTF. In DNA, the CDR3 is TGTGCCAGCAGTGGGGGTCGGAGGTCTGGGGCCAACGTCCTGACTTTC.

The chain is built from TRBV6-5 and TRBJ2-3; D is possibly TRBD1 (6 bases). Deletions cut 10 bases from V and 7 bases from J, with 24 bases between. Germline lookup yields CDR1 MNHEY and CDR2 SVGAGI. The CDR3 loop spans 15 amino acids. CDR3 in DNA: TGTGCCACCTTAACCCGGGACAACGGATATCATACGCAGTATTTT. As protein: CATLTRDNGYHTQYF.

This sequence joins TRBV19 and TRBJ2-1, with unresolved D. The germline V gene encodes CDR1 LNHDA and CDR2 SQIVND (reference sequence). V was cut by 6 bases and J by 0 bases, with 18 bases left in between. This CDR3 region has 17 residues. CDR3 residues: CASSPGLVSISYNEQFF. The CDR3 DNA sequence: TGTGCCAGTAGCCCTGGGCTAGTCTCCATCTCCTACAATGAGCAGTTCTTC.